Listed below are T cell receptor beta chains from one sample, sequenced in a study of beta chain features in type 1 diabetes. Repertoires were generated with immunoSEQ multiplex PCR, while TCRdb's copy carries only in-frame clones and drops some. The repertoire includes 200,000 to 250,000 clones, 68% of them detected once, and 0.053% sits in the top ten. Sequencing was done on a sample of naive CD4+ T cells from blood. The receptors come from a young man in good health. The CDR3 runs from the conserved cysteine through the conserved F or W. Fields, in order: CDR3 protein, V gene, D gene, CDR3 length, J gene. The D gene is left open where the match is weak.

CDR3 protein: CASTPGPGGEKLFF; V gene: TRBV2; D gene: .; CDR3 length: 14; J gene: TRBJ1-4
CDR3 protein: CAISELGFGDTQYF; V gene: TRBV10-3; D gene: .; CDR3 length: 14; J gene: TRBJ2-3
CDR3 protein: CASSERQGSSYEQYF; V gene: TRBV18; D gene: TRBD1; CDR3 length: 15; J gene: TRBJ2-7
CDR3 protein: CSASTGGGYGYTF; V gene: TRBV29-1; D gene: TRBD1; CDR3 length: 13; J gene: TRBJ1-2
CDR3 protein: CASREAGGEETQYF; V gene: TRBV28; D gene: TRBD2; CDR3 length: 14; J gene: TRBJ2-5
CDR3 protein: CAWSNGASYEQYF; V gene: TRBV30; D gene: .; CDR3 length: 13; J gene: TRBJ2-7
CDR3 protein: CASSGQLTSTDTQYF; V gene: TRBV2; D gene: .; CDR3 length: 15; J gene: TRBJ2-3
CDR3 protein: CASSFPRPGDTQYF; V gene: TRBV11-2; D gene: .; CDR3 length: 14; J gene: TRBJ2-3
CDR3 protein: CASSLAGANVLTF; V gene: TRBV7-9; D gene: .; CDR3 length: 13; J gene: TRBJ2-6
CDR3 protein: CASSLDREVNFF; V gene: TRBV18; D gene: TRBD1; CDR3 length: 12; J gene: TRBJ1-1
CDR3 protein: CAWSGQGRSSYGYTF; V gene: TRBV30; D gene: TRBD1; CDR3 length: 15; J gene: TRBJ1-2
CDR3 protein: CASSEGDRGWNEQFF; V gene: TRBV25-1; D gene: TRBD1; CDR3 length: 15; J gene: TRBJ2-1
CDR3 protein: CAWNGGRDYEQYF; V gene: TRBV30; D gene: .; CDR3 length: 13; J gene: TRBJ2-7
CDR3 protein: CAWSGVSNTEAFF; V gene: TRBV30; D gene: .; CDR3 length: 13; J gene: TRBJ1-1
CDR3 protein: CSVWGAETQYF; V gene: TRBV29-1; D gene: .; CDR3 length: 11; J gene: TRBJ2-5
CDR3 protein: CASSYGGGGTDTQYF; V gene: TRBV6-6; D gene: .; CDR3 length: 15; J gene: TRBJ2-3
CDR3 protein: CASSLSIHTGQETQYF; V gene: TRBV27; D gene: .; CDR3 length: 16; J gene: TRBJ2-5
CDR3 protein: CSVEDRLAGAGGELFF; V gene: TRBV29-1; D gene: TRBD2; CDR3 length: 16; J gene: TRBJ2-2
CDR3 protein: CSVEVAGVGANVLTF; V gene: TRBV29-1; D gene: .; CDR3 length: 15; J gene: TRBJ2-6
CDR3 protein: CASSLTRDTQYF; V gene: TRBV7-2; D gene: .; CDR3 length: 12; J gene: TRBJ2-3
CDR3 protein: CASRSGQAYEQYF; V gene: TRBV28; D gene: TRBD1; CDR3 length: 13; J gene: TRBJ2-7
CDR3 protein: CASSNAATYEQYF; V gene: TRBV5-4; D gene: .; CDR3 length: 13; J gene: TRBJ2-7
CDR3 protein: CASSTNTEAFF; V gene: TRBV28; D gene: .; CDR3 length: 11; J gene: TRBJ1-1
CDR3 protein: CAWSKARDGYTF; V gene: TRBV30; D gene: .; CDR3 length: 12; J gene: TRBJ1-2
CDR3 protein: CSVEAGFKTEAFF; V gene: TRBV29-1; D gene: .; CDR3 length: 13; J gene: TRBJ1-1
CDR3 protein: CAWSYERETQYF; V gene: TRBV30; D gene: .; CDR3 length: 12; J gene: TRBJ2-5
CDR3 protein: CASSLGNSGANVLTF; V gene: TRBV5-1; D gene: .; CDR3 length: 15; J gene: TRBJ2-6